What follows is one T cell receptor (beta chain) and its context. What it recognizes is unknown. These data are taken from a study of shared clonotypes between healthy human individuals. Overall study: In total, the donors were a couple of women and a few men aged 18 to 49. Findings and limits, study-wide: Rarefaction showed that sequencing of sorted subsets was incomplete (despite large depth). Generation probability values for non-shared clonotypes were lower than those for clonotypes shared by all four donors.

Generated by immunoSEQ multiplex PCR, the TCRdb table keeps only in-frame clones and is missing some. The table has about 2 million clones, roughly 96% seen once. CD4+ cell separation produced CD45RA+ naive and CD45RA-negative memory subsets. Germline CDR1 MNHEY, CDR2 SMNVEV (reference sequence). This CDR3 has 16 amino acids. V dropped 2 bases and J dropped 2; count of bases not matched to a gene: 7. Material: naive CD4+ T cells sorted from blood. Subset denoted: CD45RA+ positively selected. This receptor was identified in a man aged 18 to 35 in good health. The rearrangement joins TRBV27 to TRBJ1-2, with 8 nucleotides matching TRBD1. The CDR3 DNA sequence: TGTGCCAGCAGTTTACGCCCAGGGGGCACAAACTATGGCTACACCTTC. Its protein product is CASSLRPGGTNYGYTF.